Listed here are 9 T cell receptor beta chains from one sample, sequenced in a study of early T cells in non-severe SARS-CoV-2 infection. TCRdb ran MiXCR on the 5' RACE reads and lists one entry per CDR3 protein. The data contain more than 90,000 distinct CDR3 sequences, less than 15% of them singletons. Sample: whole blood. These receptors all come from an adult who was a healthcare worker with PCR-confirmed SARS-CoV-2 infection or an uninfected control (not recorded which).

V gene TRBV21-1 combines with J gene TRBJ1-1. TRBV21-1 constitutes a pseudogene. The CDR3 extends over 12 amino acids. In nucleotides, the CDR3 is TGTGCCAGCAGCAAAGAAGTCTTTGAAGCTTTCTTT. Encoded protein: CASSKEVFEAFF.

There are many counts of this clonotype. The J gene is TRBJ2-4, the V gene TRBV29-1, with D unresolved. V gave up 4 bases and J gave up 2 bases, with 15 bases separating them. From germline, CDR1 is SQVTM and CDR2 ANQGSEA. This CDR3 spans 15 amino acids. The CDR3, as DNA: TGCAGCGTTGGACATCTCAAAGAGTCCAAAAACATTCAGTACTTC. Translated, it gives CSVGHLKESKNIQYF. Looking up the rest from reference TRBV29-1 and TRBJ2-4 gives the full variable domain: SAVISQKPSRDICQRGTSLTIQCQVDSQVTMMFWYRQQPGQSLTLIATANQGSEATYESGFVIDKFPISRPNLTFSTLTVSNMSPEDSSIYLCSVGHLKESKNIQYFGAGTRLSVL.

This clonotype was seen a handful of times. The chain couples TRBV20-1 to TRBJ2-3; TRBD2 aligns across 10 bases. There are 14 residues in the CDR3. In germline, CDR1 is DFQATT, CDR2 SNEGSKA (reference sequence). V lost 7 bases, J lost 2 bases, and 6 bases stayed unmatched. CDR3 residues: CSERGGLNTDTQYF. CDR3 in DNA: TGCAGTGAGCGGGGGGGCCTGAACACAGATACGCAGTATTTT.

Many counts were recorded for this clonotype. The rearrangement uses TRBV5-6 and TRBJ2-5; D is perhaps TRBD1 (5 bases). Trimming removed 3 bases from V and 3 bases from J, with 24 bases in between. The CDR3 extends over 18 amino acids. From germline, CDR1 is SGHDT and CDR2 YYEEEE. CDR3 protein: CASSWGWNPGLTKETQYF. Here the CDR3 DNA reads TGTGCCAGCAGCTGGGGTTGGAACCCAGGGTTAACAAAAGAGACCCAGTACTTC.

This clonotype has just a few counts. For the CDR3, the DNA is TGTGCAAGTCGTCCTCTAGCGGGGGGGCCTAGCGAGCAGTACTTC. It specifies CASRPLAGGPSEQYF. This sequence joins TRBV12-2 and TRBJ2-7; the table's TRBD2 call for D was not verified on the DNA. TRBV12-2 is noted as a pseudogene. The CDR3 has 15 amino acids.

This rearrangement joins TRBV3-1 to TRBJ1-2; D uncertain. The V and J ends lost 2 bases and 8 bases respectively, with 9 bases between them. In germline, CDR1 is LGHDT, CDR2 YNNKEL (reference sequence). The CDR3 runs to 12 residues. The CDR3 loop is CASSQLLRGYTF. CDR3 nucleotide sequence: TGTGCCAGCAGCCAACTTTTGCGGGGCTACACCTTC.

Ten or more counts support this clonotype. The rearrangement joins TRBV18 to TRBJ2-1, with 7 bases matching TRBD2. With 4 bases clipped from V and 4 bases from J, the junction kept 10 bases outside the gene matches. In germline, CDR1 is KGHSH, CDR2 LQKENI. This CDR3 is built from 16 residues. The CDR3 here is CASSQPRLAEYNEQFF. CDR3 DNA: TGTGCCAGCTCACAACCCCGGCTAGCGGAGTACAATGAGCAGTTCTTC. The full variable domain, rest sourced from reference TRBV18 and TRBJ2-1, is NAGVMQNPRHLVRRRGQEARLRCSPMKGHSHVYWYRQLPEEGLKFMVYLQKENIIDESGMPKERFSAEFPKEGPSILRIQQVVRGDSAAYFCASSQPRLAEYNEQFFGPGTRLTVL.

This rearrangement joins TRBV5-8 to TRBJ2-1, with 8 bases lining up with TRBD2. After removal of 4 bases from V and 6 bases from J, the junction contained 6 bases not matched to a gene. The CDR3 extends over 14 amino acids. Germline CDR1 reads SGHTS; CDR2 reads YDEGEE. CDR3 DNA: TGTGCCAGCAGCCCGGGGGGGCCTGGCAATGAGCAGTTCTTC. Translated: CASSPGGPGNEQFF.

V gene TRBV3-1 combines with J gene TRBJ1-6; D perhaps matches TRBD1 (5 bases). This CDR3 contains 15 residues. Germline loops: CDR1 LGHDT, CDR2 YNNKEL (reference sequence). V dropped 0 bases and J dropped 11 bases, with 14 bases sitting between them. The CDR3 here is CASSQDLGTEAPLHF. Written as DNA, the CDR3 is TGTGCCAGCAGCCAAGATCTCGGGACCGAAGCACCCCTCCACTTT.